This T cell receptor (beta chain) was profiled in a study of shared clonotypes between healthy human individuals. Replicate PCRs run on unsorted PBMC used 300 to 350 ng DNA, which was about 28,000 T cell genomes. The sequencing of unsorted PBMC DNA took place on ten immunoSEQ deep assay plates. Sequenced by immunoSEQ multiplex PCR; TCRdb stores in-frame clones only, minus some. This table holds fewer than 600,000 clones, more than 65% found once. The CDR3 totals 12 residues. Looked up from germline, CDR1 is SGHAT and CDR2 is FQNNGV. V shed 5 bases and J shed 7 bases, with 9 bases lying between them. In this sample, this clone turned up a few times.

The V call is TRBV11-2, the J call TRBJ2-1; D remains ambiguous. The clonotype was recovered from a woman in her forties in good health. Some clones in this sample may be carry-over from other donors' samples. Material: PBMCs. Here the CDR3 reads CASSPPRNEQFF. DNA of the CDR3: TGTGCCAGCAGCCCCCCCCGAAATGAGCAGTTCTTC.